This passage covers 22 T cell receptor beta chains from one sample sequenced in a study of vaccination and CD4 T cells after COVID-19. With the Oncomine TCR Beta short-read assay, DNA from cultured CD4+ T cells was sequenced. TCRdb reanalysed the PCR reads using MiXCR and keeps one entry per CDR3 protein. The sample yields more than 20,000 distinct CDR3 sequences, roughly 50% seen once. As for time point: late sampling 161 to 241 days after vaccination in three convalescent patients. As to treatment: roughly ten-day PBMC culture with coronavirus spike peptide pools or control peptides (ViraFEST assay). These receptors lack a known antigen. The starting material was CD4+ T cells from blood, cultured in vitro, obtained about 7 months after SARS-CoV-2 vaccination. Every receptor here comes from a human donor who had recovered from COVID-19.

The V gene is TRBV5-4, the J gene TRBJ1-2; 7 bases fit TRBD1. Germline V CDR1 and CDR2: SGHNT, YYREEE (reference sequence). The V gene end was trimmed by 4 bases and the J gene end by 4 bases; junction bases not matched to a gene: 10. The CDR3 loop spans 15 amino acids. This chain's CDR3 is CASSPNRDSRYGYTF. CDR3 coding DNA: TGTGCCAGCAGCCCTAACCGGGACAGCCGCTATGGCTACACCTTC.

Within the sample, this clonotype is large (0.1 to 1%). The chain employs TRBV7-3 and TRBJ2-1; 8 bases are a match to TRBD2. J was trimmed by 4 bases and V by 5 bases; bases with no gene match: 13. The germline V gene encodes CDR1 SGHTA and CDR2 FQGTGA. The CDR3 covers 17 residues. The CDR3 DNA follows: TGTGCCAGCAGCAGCAGGGCCGGGGGGGGCCTGTACAATGAGCAGTTCTTC. Its translation is CASSSRAGGGLYNEQFF.

This clonotype has only a few counts. The chain is built from TRBV6-1 and TRBJ1-5; tentatively, D is TRBD1 (5 bases). This CDR3 comprises 14 residues. The germline V and J ends were trimmed by 5 bases and 4 bases, with 12 bases remaining between them. Germline CDR1 reads MNHNS; CDR2 reads SASEGT. This CDR3 reads CASSTQTANQPQHF. CDR3 nucleotides: TGTGCCAGCAGTACGCAGACAGCTAATCAGCCCCAGCATTTT.

The chain links TRBV20-1 to TRBJ1-4; 7 bases are a match to TRBD1. Germline lookup yields CDR1 DFQATT and CDR2 SNEGSKA (reference sequence). This CDR3 comprises 14 residues. Trimming cost V 3 bases and J 5 bases; bases outside gene matches: 6. The CDR3 coding sequence is TGCAGTGCTAGCCCTCCGGGACAGAATGAAAAACTGTTTTTT. Translating it yields CSASPPGQNEKLFF.

The J gene is TRBJ1-5, the V gene TRBV20-1; weak D call: TRBD1 (5 bases). Germline V gene sequence: CDR1 DFQATT, CDR2 SNEGSKA (reference sequence). V lost 6 bases and J lost 2, with 11 bases in between. The CDR3 sequence is 13 residues long. The DNA for the CDR3 is TGCAGTGCCGGGGGTGGGGGCAATCAGCCCCAGCATTTT. Translation: CSAGGGGNQPQHF.

This clonotype was seen once. This chain joins TRBV6-1 and TRBJ2-7, with D perhaps TRBD1 (6 bases). Looked up from germline, CDR1 is MNHNS and CDR2 is SASEGT. The CDR3 totals 14 residues. Trimming pared 6 bases from V and 3 bases from J, leaving 15 bases between. CDR3 sequence: CASRKQGLGYEQYF. The CDR3 DNA reads as TGTGCCAGCAGGAAACAGGGTTTAGGCTACGAGCAGTACTTC.

This clonotype has a handful of counts. This chain links TRBV20-1 with TRBJ2-7; TRBD2 aligns across 12 bases. CDR1 and CDR2 from the germline V gene are DFQATT and SNEGSKA (reference sequence). V was pared by 0 bases and J by 4 bases, with 4 bases of the junction left unmatched. The CDR3 is 15 amino acids. CDR3 nucleotide sequence: TGCAGTGCTAGAGATCGGCTAGCGGGAGGGTACGAGCAGTACTTC. Translating gives CSARDRLAGGYEQYF.

This clonotype was picked up a small number of times. This sequence joins TRBV27 and TRBJ2-5, with TRBD1 as a possible D gene (6 bases). CDR3 size: 16 residues. In germline, CDR1 is MNHEY, CDR2 SMNVEV (reference sequence). V was clipped by 6 bases and J by 5 bases, with 22 bases between them. CDR3 loop: CASRPRRTDWRETQYF. The CDR3 DNA follows: TGTGCCAGCAGACCCCGTCGGACAGACTGGCGGGAGACCCAGTACTTC.

This clonotype was counted ten times or more. J is TRBJ2-5 and V is TRBV6-5; D is unresolved. Germline V CDR1 and CDR2: MNHEY, SVGAGI. The CDR3 length is 13 residues. With 4 bases removed from V and 4 bases from J, the gap between germline ends came to 10 bases. The CDR3, as DNA: TGTGCCAGCAGTTCACCCCGGAGAGAGACCCAGTACTTC. It encodes CASSSPRRETQYF.

This clonotype was recorded a few times. In nucleotides, the CDR3 is TGTGCCAGCAGTCCCGTGGGGGCCTCAGGTTCACCCCTCCACTTT. Translated: CASSPVGASGSPLHF. The chain recombines TRBV6-1 with TRBJ1-6, with TRBD1 as a possible D gene (6 bases). This CDR3 has 15 residues. Germline V gives CDR1 MNHNS, CDR2 SASEGT. Trimming removed 5 bases at V and 9 bases at J, with 17 bases between.

This sequence joins TRBV10-3 and TRBJ1-4; D is uncertain. The CDR3 is 13 amino acids. V shed 3 bases and J shed 11 bases, with 13 bases lying between them. CDR1 is ENHRY and CDR2 is SYGVKD in the germline V gene. The CDR3 region has the DNA TGTGCCATCAGTGACGCTCGGGTAGAGAAACTGTTTTTT. This translates into CAISDARVEKLFF.

The chain joins TRBV20-1 to TRBJ2-6; 7 bases map to TRBD2. Germline-derived CDR1 and CDR2 are DFQATT and SNEGSKA (reference sequence). J was trimmed by 14 bases and V by 6 bases; bases with no gene match: 10. The CDR3 sequence is 12 residues long. CDR3 in amino acids: CSARTSGGILTF. CDR3 in DNA: TGCAGTGCGAGGACTAGTGGGGGAATCCTGACTTTC.

The chain is built from TRBV6-1 and TRBJ2-1; TRBD1 matches 7 bases. Germline loops: CDR1 MNHNS, CDR2 SASEGT. The CDR3 consists of 15 residues. The V gene end was trimmed by 6 bases and the J gene end by 3 bases; junction bases not matched to a gene: 8. The CDR3 loop reads CASRRQGAFYNEQFF. CDR3 coding DNA: TGTGCCAGCAGGCGACAGGGAGCCTTCTACAATGAGCAGTTCTTC.

The chain recombines TRBV2 with TRBJ1-1, with D perhaps TRBD1 (6 bases). Germline CDR1 and CDR2: SNHLY and FYNNEI. Trimming pared 4 bases from V and 5 bases from J, leaving 20 bases between. The CDR3 runs 16 residues. The chain's CDR3 is CASSAEQGFLGTEAFF. In DNA form, the CDR3 reads TGTGCCAGCAGTGCAGAGCAGGGGTTCCTAGGGACTGAAGCTTTCTTT.

The chain is built from TRBV7-2 and TRBJ1-1; D gene unclear. CDR1 is SGHTA and CDR2 is FQGNSA in the germline V gene. V lost 7 bases, J lost 1 base, and 10 bases lay in between. The CDR3 length is 13 residues. This CDR3 is CASTGRGNTEAFF. CDR3 coding DNA: TGTGCCAGCACCGGACGGGGGAACACTGAAGCTTTCTTT.

The V call is TRBV20-1, the J call TRBJ2-7; 11 bases are shared with TRBD2. Losses at the gene ends were 3 bases for V and 7 bases for J; bases not matched to a gene: 8. Germline CDR1 and CDR2: DFQATT and SNEGSKA (reference sequence). The CDR3 consists of 14 residues. The CDR3 nucleotides read TGCAGTGCTAGTAATAGCGGGGGGGCAAGGGAGCAGTACTTC. Residues: CSASNSGGAREQYF.

This clonotype was seen a handful of times. A junction boundary mismatches the germline segment, possibly from a read error. V is TRBV7-2 and J is TRBJ1-1; 7 bases agree with TRBD1. CDR3 length equals 13 residues. In germline, CDR1 is SGHTA, CDR2 FQGNSA. The CDR3 sequence: CASSWGQNTGAFF. The DNA of the CDR3 is TGTGCCAGCAGCTGGGGACAGAACACTGGAGCTTTCTTT.

The chain employs TRBV10-3 and TRBJ2-1; D not certain. CDR1 and CDR2 (germline): ENHRY, SYGVKD. This CDR3 is 12 amino acids long. The V gene lost 4 bases and the J gene lost 13 bases, with 14 bases spanning the gap. CDR3 nucleotides: TGTGCCATCAGTGGGGGTCCGTCGGTTCAGTTCTTC. Translated: CAISGGPSVQFF.

The chain employs TRBV7-9 and TRBJ1-1; tentative D call: TRBD1 (5 bases). Germline V gene lookup returns CDR1 SEHNR and CDR2 FQNEAQ (reference sequence). This CDR3 contains 13 residues. The V end was cut by 1 base, the J end by 11 bases, with 14 bases between. The CDR3 nucleotides are TGTGCCAGCAGCTTAGTTCAGGGAAGTTACGCTTTCTTT. Translated: CASSLVQGSYAFF.

The CDR3 sequence is CASSDRTVTYEQYF. The CDR3 coding sequence is TGTGCCAGCAGTGACCGGACGGTGACCTACGAGCAGTACTTC. This chain links TRBV6-1 with TRBJ2-7; D is undetermined. The CDR3 has 14 amino acids. V lost 3 bases and J 2 bases, leaving 11 bases between the germline ends. Germline V CDR1 and CDR2: MNHNS, SASEGT.

The rearrangement uses TRBV5-1 and TRBJ2-1; D is possibly TRBD2 (6 bases). This CDR3 region has 11 residues. Trimming shortened V by 7 bases and J by 12 bases, and 14 bases separated the two germline ends. Germline V CDR1 and CDR2: SGHRS, YFSETQ. As DNA, the CDR3 is TGCGCCAGCGGACTACGAGGGCCGCAGTTCTTC. Translation: CASGLRGPQFF. Full variable domain (outside the CDR3, taken from reference TRBV5-1 and TRBJ2-1): KAGVTQTPRYLIKTRGQQVTLSCSPISGHRSVSWYQQTPGQGLQFLFEYFSETQRNKGNFPGRFSGRQFSNSRSEMNVSTLELGDSALYLCASGLRGPQFFGPGTRLTVL.

This clonotype has a handful of counts. The chain employs TRBV10-1 and TRBJ1-1; 10 bases line up with TRBD1. CDR3 length: 16 amino acids. CDR1 WNHNN and CDR2 SYGVQD come from the germline V gene (reference sequence). J gave up 3 bases and V 6 bases, and 10 bases lay outside the gene matches. The CDR3 spells CASRDRGKGADTEAFF. The DNA for the CDR3 is TGCGCCAGCAGGGACAGGGGGAAGGGGGCTGACACTGAAGCTTTCTTT.